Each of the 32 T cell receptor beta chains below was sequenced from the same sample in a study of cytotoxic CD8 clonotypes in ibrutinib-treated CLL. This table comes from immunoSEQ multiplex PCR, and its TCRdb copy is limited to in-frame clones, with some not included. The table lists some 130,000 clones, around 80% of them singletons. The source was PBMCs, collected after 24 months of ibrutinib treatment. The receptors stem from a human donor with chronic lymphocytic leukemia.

CDR3 DNA: TGCGCCAGCAGCCAAGTTGGAGGTCGGAAAAACACCTTC. Protein product: CASSQVGGRKNTF. The chain uses TRBV4-3 and TRBJ1-2; D gene unclear. CDR1 and CDR2 from the germline V gene are LGHNA and YSLEER. The CDR3 sequence is 13 residues long. V was pared by 1 base and J by 12 bases, with 15 bases between.

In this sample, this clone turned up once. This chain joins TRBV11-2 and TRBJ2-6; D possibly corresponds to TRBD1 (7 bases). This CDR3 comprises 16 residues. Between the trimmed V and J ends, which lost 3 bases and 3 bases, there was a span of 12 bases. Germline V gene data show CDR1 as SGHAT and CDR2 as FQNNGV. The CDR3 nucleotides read TGTGCCAGCAGCTTCGGAGGGGGCGTTGGGGCCAACGTCCTGACTTTC. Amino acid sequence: CASSFGGGVGANVLTF.

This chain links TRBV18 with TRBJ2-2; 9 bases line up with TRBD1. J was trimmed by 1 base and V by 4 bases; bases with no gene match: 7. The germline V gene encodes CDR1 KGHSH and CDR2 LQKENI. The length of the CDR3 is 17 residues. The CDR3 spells CASSRTGQGLNTGELFF. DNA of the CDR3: TGTGCCAGCTCACGAACGGGACAGGGATTGAACACCGGGGAGCTGTTTTTT.

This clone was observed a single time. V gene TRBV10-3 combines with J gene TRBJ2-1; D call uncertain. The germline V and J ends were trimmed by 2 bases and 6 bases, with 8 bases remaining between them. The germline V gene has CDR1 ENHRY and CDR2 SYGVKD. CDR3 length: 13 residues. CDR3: CAISELESNEQFF. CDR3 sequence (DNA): TGTGCCATCAGTGAGCTGGAGAGCAATGAGCAGTTCTTC.

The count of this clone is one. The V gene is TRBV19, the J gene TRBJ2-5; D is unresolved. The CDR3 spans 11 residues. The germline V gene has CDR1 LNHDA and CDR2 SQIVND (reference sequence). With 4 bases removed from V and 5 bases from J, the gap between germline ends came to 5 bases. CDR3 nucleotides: TGTGCCAGTAGTACCGAGGAGACCCAGTACTTC. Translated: CASSTEETQYF.

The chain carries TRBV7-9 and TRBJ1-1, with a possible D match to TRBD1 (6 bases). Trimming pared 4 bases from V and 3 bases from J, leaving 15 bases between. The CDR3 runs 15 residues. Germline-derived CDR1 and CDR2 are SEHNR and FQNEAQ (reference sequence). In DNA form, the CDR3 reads TGTGCCAGCAGCTCCCCGGGGGCGAGTGACACTGAAGCTTTCTTT. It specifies CASSSPGASDTEAFF. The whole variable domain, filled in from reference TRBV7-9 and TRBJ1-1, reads DTGVSQNPRHKITKRGQNVTFRCDPISEHNRLYWYRQTLGQGPEFLTYFQNEAQLEKSRLLSDRFSAERPKGSFSTLEIQRTEQGDSAMYLCASSSPGASDTEAFFGQGTRLTVV.

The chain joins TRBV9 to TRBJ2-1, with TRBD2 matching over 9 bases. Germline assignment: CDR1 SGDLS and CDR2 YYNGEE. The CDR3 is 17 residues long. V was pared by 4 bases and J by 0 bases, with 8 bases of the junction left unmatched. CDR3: CASSPGSGGSSYNEQFF. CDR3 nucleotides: TGTGCCAGCAGCCCTGGGAGCGGGGGGAGCTCCTACAATGAGCAGTTCTTC.

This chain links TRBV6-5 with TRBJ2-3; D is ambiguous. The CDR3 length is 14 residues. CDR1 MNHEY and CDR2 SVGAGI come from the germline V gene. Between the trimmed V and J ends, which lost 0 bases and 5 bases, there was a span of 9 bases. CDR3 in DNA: TGTGCCAGCAGTTACTCGCTTGGGGAAGATACGCAGTATTTT. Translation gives CASSYSLGEDTQYF.

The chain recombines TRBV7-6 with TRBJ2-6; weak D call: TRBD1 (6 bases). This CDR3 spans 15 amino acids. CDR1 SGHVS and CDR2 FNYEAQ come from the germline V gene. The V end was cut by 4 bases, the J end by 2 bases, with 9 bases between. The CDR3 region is CASSSNRAGANVLTF. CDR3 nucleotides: TGTGCCAGCAGCTCAAACAGGGCTGGGGCCAACGTCCTGACTTTC.

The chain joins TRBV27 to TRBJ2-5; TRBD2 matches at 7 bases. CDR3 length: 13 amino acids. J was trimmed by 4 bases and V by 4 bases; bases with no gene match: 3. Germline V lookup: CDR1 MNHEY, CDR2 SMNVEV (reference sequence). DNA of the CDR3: TGTGCCAGCAGTTCCGGGGAGGGAGAGACCCAGTACTTC. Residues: CASSSGEGETQYF.

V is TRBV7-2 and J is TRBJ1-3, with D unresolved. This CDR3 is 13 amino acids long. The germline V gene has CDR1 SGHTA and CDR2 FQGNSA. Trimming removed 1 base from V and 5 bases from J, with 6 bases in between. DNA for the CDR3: TGTGCCAGCAGCTTAGGACACAGAAACACCATATATTTT. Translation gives CASSLGHRNTIYF.

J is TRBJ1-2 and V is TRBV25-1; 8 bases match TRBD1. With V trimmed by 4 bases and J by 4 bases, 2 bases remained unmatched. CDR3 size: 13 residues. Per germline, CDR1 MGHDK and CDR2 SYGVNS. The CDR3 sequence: CASSATGAYGYTF. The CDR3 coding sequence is TGTGCCAGCAGTGCGACAGGGGCCTATGGCTACACCTTC.

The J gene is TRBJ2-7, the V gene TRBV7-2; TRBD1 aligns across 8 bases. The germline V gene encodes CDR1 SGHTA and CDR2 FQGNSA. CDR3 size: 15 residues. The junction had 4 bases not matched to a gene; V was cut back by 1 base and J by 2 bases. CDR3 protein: CASSLGPTGAYEQYF. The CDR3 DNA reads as TGTGCCAGCAGCTTAGGCCCGACAGGGGCCTACGAGCAGTACTTC.

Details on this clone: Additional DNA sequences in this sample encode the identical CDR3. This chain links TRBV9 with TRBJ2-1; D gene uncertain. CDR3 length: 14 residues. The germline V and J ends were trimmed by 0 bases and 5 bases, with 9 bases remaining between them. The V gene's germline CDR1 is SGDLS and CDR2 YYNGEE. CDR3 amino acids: CASSVVPGDNEQFF. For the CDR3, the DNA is TGTGCCAGCAGCGTAGTTCCGGGTGACAATGAGCAGTTCTTC.

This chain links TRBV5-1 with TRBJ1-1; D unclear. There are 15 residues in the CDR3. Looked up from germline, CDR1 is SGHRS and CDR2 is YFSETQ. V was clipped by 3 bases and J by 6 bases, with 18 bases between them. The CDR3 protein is CASSWAERVVAEAFF. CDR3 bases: TGCGCCAGCAGCTGGGCGGAGAGGGTCGTCGCTGAAGCTTTCTTT.

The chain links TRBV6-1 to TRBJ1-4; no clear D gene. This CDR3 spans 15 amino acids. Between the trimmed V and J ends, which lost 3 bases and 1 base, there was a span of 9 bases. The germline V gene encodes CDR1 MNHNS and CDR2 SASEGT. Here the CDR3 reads CASSEGGLTNEKLFF. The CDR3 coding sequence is TGTGCCAGCAGTGAGGGAGGGTTAACTAATGAAAAACTGTTTTTT.

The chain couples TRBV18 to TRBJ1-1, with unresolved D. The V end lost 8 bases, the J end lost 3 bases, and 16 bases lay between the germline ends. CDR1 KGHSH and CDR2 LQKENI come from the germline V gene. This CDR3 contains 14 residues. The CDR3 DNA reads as TGTGCCAGCCTTCCCCCCTTATGGGACACTGAAGCTTTCTTT. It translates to CASLPPLWDTEAFF.

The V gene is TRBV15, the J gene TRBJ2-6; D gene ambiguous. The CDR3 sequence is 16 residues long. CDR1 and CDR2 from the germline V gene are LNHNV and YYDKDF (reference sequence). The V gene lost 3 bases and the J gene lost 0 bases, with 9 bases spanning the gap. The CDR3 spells CATSRDLSSGANVLTF. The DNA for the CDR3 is TGTGCCACCAGCAGGGACCTCAGCTCTGGGGCCAACGTCCTGACTTTC.

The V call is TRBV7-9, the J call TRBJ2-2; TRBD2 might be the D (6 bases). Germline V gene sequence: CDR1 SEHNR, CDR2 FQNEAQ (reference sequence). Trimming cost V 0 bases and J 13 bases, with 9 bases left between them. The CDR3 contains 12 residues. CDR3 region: CASSLAGGRLFF. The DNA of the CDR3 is TGTGCCAGCAGCTTAGCTGGAGGGAGGCTGTTTTTT.

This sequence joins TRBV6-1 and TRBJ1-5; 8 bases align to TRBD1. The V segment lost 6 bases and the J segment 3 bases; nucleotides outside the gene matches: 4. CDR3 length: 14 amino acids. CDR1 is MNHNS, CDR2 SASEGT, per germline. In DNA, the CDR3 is TGTGCCAGCAGGACGGACAGGGCCAATCAGCCCCAGCATTTT. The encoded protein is CASRTDRANQPQHF.

CDR3 residues: CASSTPRQGIEAFF. In DNA form, the CDR3 reads TGTGCCAGCAGCACCCCGAGACAGGGGATTGAAGCTTTCTTT. This chain connects TRBV6-5 to TRBJ1-1; 8 bases agree with TRBD1. The V gene end was trimmed by 6 bases and the J gene end by 7 bases; junction bases not matched to a gene: 10. Germline values: CDR1 MNHEY, CDR2 SVGAGI. The length of the CDR3 is 14 residues.

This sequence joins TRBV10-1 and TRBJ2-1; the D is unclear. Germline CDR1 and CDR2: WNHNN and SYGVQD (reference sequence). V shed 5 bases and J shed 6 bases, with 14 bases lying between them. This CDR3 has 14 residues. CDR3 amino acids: CASSPTTTANEQFF. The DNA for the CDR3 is TGCGCCAGCAGTCCCACCACCACGGCCAATGAGCAGTTCTTC.

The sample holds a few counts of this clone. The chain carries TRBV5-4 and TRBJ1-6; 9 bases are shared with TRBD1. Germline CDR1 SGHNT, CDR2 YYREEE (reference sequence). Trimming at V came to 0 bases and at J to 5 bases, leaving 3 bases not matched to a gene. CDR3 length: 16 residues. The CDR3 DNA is TGTGCCAGCAGCTTGGGGACAGGGGTTAATAATTCACCCCTCCACTTT. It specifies CASSLGTGVNNSPLHF. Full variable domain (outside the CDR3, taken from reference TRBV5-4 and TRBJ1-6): ETGVTQSPTHLIKTRGQQVTLRCSSQSGHNTVSWYQQALGQGPQFIFQYYREEENGRGNFPPRFSGLQFPNYSSELNVNALELDDSALYLCASSLGTGVNNSPLHFGNGTRLTVT.

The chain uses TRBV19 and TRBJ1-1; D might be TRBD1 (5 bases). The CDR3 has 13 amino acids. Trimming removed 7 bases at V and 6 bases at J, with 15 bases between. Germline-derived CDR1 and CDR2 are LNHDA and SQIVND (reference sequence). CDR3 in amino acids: CASISRGTPEAFF. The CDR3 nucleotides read TGTGCCAGTATATCCCGGGGGACTCCTGAAGCTTTCTTT.

CDR3 loop: CASSLDLGRGVEQYF. CDR3 nucleotide sequence: TGTGCCAGCAGCTTAGATTTGGGTAGGGGGGTCGAGCAGTACTTC. The chain employs TRBV11-2 and TRBJ2-7, with D tentatively TRBD1 or TRBD2 (6 bases each). Trimming cost V 0 bases and J 6 bases, with 15 bases left between them. This CDR3 has 15 amino acids. From germline, CDR1 is SGHAT and CDR2 FQNNGV.

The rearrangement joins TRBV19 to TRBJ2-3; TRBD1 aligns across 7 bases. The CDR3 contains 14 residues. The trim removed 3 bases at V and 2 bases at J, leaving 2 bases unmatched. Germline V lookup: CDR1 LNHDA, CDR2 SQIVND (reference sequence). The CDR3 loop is CASSITGATDTQYF. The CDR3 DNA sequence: TGTGCCAGTAGTATCACAGGGGCCACAGATACGCAGTATTTT. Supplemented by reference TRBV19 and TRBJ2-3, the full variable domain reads DGGITQSPKYLFRKEGQNVTLSCEQNLNHDAMYWYRQDPGQGLRLIYYSQIVNDFQKGDIAEGYSVSREKKESFPLTVTSAQKNPTAFYLCASSITGATDTQYFGPGTRLTVL.

CDR3 sequence reads: CASSPGGATEAFF. The CDR3, as DNA: TGTGCCAGCAGCCCAGGGGGGGCCACTGAAGCTTTCTTT. This rearrangement joins TRBV28 to TRBJ1-1, with 7 bases identical to TRBD1. CDR3 length: 13 amino acids. Germline V gene data show CDR1 as MDHEN and CDR2 as SYDVKM. V was pared by 6 bases and J by 4 bases, with 5 bases of the junction left unmatched.

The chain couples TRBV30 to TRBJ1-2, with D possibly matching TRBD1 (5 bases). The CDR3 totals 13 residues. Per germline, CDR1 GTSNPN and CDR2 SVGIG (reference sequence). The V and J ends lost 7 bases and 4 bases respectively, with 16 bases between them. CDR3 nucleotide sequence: TGTGCCTCCCCTCGGGGCGCGGGCTATGGCTACACCTTC. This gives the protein CASPRGAGYGYTF.

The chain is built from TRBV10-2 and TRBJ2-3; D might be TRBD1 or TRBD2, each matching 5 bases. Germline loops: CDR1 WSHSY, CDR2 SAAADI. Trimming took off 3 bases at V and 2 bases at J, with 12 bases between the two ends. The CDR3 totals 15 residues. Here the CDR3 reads CASSEWDPVTDTQYF. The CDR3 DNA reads TGCGCCAGCAGTGAATGGGACCCCGTCACAGATACGCAGTATTTT.

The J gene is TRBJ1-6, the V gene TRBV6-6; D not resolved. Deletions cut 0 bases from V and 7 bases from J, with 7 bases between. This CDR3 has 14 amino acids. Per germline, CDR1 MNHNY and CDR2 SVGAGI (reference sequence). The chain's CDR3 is CASSYSPGNSPLHF. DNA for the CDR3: TGTGCCAGCAGTTACTCTCCTGGGAATTCACCCCTCCACTTT.

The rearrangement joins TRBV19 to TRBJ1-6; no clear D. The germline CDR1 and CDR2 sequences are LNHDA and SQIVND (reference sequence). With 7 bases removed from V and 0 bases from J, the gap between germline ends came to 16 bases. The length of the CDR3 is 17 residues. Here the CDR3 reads CASTTGRPSSYNSPLHF. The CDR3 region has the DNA TGTGCCAGTACTACCGGACGTCCAAGCTCCTATAATTCACCCCTCCACTTT.

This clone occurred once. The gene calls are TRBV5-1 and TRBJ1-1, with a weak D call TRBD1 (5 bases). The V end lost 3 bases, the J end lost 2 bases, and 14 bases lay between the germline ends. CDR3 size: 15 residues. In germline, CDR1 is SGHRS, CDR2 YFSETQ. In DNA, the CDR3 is TGCGCCAGCAGCTCCAAACAGCAGGGAAACACTGAAGCTTTCTTT. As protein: CASSSKQQGNTEAFF.